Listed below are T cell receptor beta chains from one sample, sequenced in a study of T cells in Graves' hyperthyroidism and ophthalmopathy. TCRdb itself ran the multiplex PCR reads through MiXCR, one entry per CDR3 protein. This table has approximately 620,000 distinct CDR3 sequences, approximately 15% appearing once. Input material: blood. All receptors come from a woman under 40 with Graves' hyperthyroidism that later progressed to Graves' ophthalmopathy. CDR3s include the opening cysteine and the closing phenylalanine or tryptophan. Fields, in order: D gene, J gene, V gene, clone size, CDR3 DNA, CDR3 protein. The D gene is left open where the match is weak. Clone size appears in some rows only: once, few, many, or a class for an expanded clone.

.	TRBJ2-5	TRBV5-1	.	TGCGCCAGCAGCTCTCCAGTTGGGAAGGGGCAAGAGACCCAGTACTTC	CASSSPVGKGQETQYF
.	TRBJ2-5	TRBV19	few	TGTGCCAGTAGTAATGGGCGGACGCAAGAGACCCAGTACTTC	CASSNGRTQETQYF
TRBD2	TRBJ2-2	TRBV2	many	TGTGCCAGCAGTGAAGGGGGGGGAAACACCGGGGAGCTGTTTTTT	CASSEGGGNTGELFF
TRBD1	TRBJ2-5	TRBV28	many	TGTGCCAGCAGTGGGGGACAGGGGATAAAGACCCAGTACTTC	CASSGGQGIKTQYF
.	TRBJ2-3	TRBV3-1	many	TGTACCAGCAGCCGGTACAATGACATGGCGACGCAGTATTTT	CTSSRYNDMATQYF
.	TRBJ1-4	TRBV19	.	TGTGCCAGTAGTATGGACGGCCAACAGGGAACTAATGAAAAACTGTTTTTT	CASSMDGQQGTNEKLFF
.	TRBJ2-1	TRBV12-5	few	TGTGCTAGTGGTCGATACGAAGTGGGCAATGAGCAGTTCTTC	CASGRYEVGNEQFF
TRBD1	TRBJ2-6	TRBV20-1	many	TGCAGTGCTAGAGATGTGGGACAGGGACCCTCTGGGGCCAACGTCCTGACTTTC	CSARDVGQGPSGANVLTF
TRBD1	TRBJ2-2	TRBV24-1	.	TGTGCCACCAGTGATCCGAGGACAGGGACCGGGGAGCTGTTTTTT	CATSDPRTGTGELFF
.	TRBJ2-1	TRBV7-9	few	TGTGCCAGCAGCCCACTCTCCGATCGATACAATGAGCAGTTCTTC	CASSPLSDRYNEQFF
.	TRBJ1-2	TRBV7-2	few	TGTGCCAGCAGCTTAGTGGGCAGGGACCTAGCTAACTATGGCTACACCTTC	CASSLVGRDLANYGYTF
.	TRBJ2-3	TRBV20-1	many	TGCAGTGCTAGAGATAGGGCTAGCGCAGGAGATACGCAGTATTTT	CSARDRASAGDTQYF
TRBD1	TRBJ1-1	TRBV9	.	TGTGCCAGCAGCGCACAGGGGACGGGCACTGAAGCTTTCTTT	CASSAQGTGTEAFF
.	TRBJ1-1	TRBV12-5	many	TGTGCTAGTGGTTTGCTAAGGGGGAAAAGCATGAACACTGAAGCTTTCTTT	CASGLLRGKSMNTEAFF
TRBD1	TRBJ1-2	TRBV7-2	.	TGTGCCGGCAGCTCACGCCTGGGGGACAGGGGCTACAGCTTC	CAGSSRLGDRGYSF
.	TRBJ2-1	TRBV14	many	TGTGCCAGCAGCCACTTGGACGGAACATCCTACAATGAGCAGTTCTTC	CASSHLDGTSYNEQFF
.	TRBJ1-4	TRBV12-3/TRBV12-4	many	TGTGCCAGCAGTTTAGGACAGCCCGGGGAAAAACTGTTTTTT	CASSLGQPGEKLFF
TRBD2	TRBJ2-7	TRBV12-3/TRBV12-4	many	TGTGCCAGCAGTTCTAGCGGGACCCTCTACGAGCAGTACTTC	CASSSSGTLYEQYF
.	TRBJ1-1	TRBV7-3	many	TGTGCCAGCAGCTTACTAGGGGGTAGGAGCACTGAAGCTTTCTTT	CASSLLGGRSTEAFF
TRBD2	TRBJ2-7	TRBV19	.	TGTGCCAGTAGTATGGGAGGGCTAGCGCCTTACGAGCAGTACTTC	CASSMGGLAPYEQYF
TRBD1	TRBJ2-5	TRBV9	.	TGTGCCAGCAGCGTAAACTCGGGACAGCAAGAGACCCAGTACTTC	CASSVNSGQQETQYF
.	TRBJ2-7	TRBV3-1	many	TGTGCCAGCAGCCAAGGGGGAGGAGGGACCACTACGAAGCAGTACTTC	CASSQGGGGTTTKQYF
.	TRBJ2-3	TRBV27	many	TGTGCCAGCAACCGGCTTGCTACTACTACAGATACGCAGTATTTT	CASNRLATTTDTQYF
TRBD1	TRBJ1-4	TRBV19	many	TGTGCCAGTACCCTCCGGACAGGGGCCATTAATGAAAAACTGTTTTTT	CASTLRTGAINEKLFF
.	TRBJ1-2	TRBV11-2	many	TGTGCCAGCAGCTCCGGGGGTGGACAGTTCTCTTATGGCTACACCTTC	CASSSGGGQFSYGYTF